These 13 T cell receptor beta chains came from one sample sequenced in a study of blood T cells in healthy people across ages. A second PCR of roughly 6 to 12 cycles used a sample-barcoded 5' primer and a J-beta primer mix. TCRdb fed the 5' RACE reads into MiXCR, producing one record per CDR3 protein. Of over 1,500,000 distinct CDR3 sequences in the sample, around half were seen once. The sample taken for sequencing was blood. Every receptor here comes from a woman aged 40 to 49 in good health.

The chain is built from TRBV20-1 and TRBJ2-3; possibly TRBD1 for D (5 bases). CDR1 and CDR2 (germline): DFQATT, SNEGSKA (reference sequence). V dropped 3 bases and J dropped 1 base, with 11 bases sitting between them. The CDR3 covers 14 residues. The CDR3 protein is CSARDTQRTDTQYF. The CDR3, as DNA: TGCAGTGCTAGGGACACGCAACGCACAGATACGCAGTATTTT.

The chain has TRBV6-5 and TRBJ2-3; the D is unclear. Trimming removed 6 bases from V and 7 bases from J, with 14 bases in between. Germline CDR1 is MNHEY and CDR2 is SVGAGI. The CDR3 consists of 13 residues. CDR3 in amino acids: CASSPLGGYTQYF. The CDR3 nucleotides read TGTGCCAGCAGCCCCCTCGGCGGATATACGCAGTATTTT.

This clonotype showed up just a few times. J is TRBJ1-2 and V is TRBV7-2; D gene ambiguous. The CDR3 is 14 residues long. CDR1 and CDR2 (germline): SGHTA, FQGNSA. Deletions cut 7 bases from V and 2 bases from J, with 14 bases between. This CDR3 reads CASNHYTENYGYTF. The CDR3 nucleotides read TGTGCCAGCAACCACTACACGGAAAACTATGGCTACACCTTC.

A word on this clonotype: Germline is not matched at one junction end, which may reflect a read error. The V gene is TRBV7-7, the J gene TRBJ2-5, with D possibly matching TRBD2 (6 bases). With the DNA end fitting TRBJ2-7 better, the J assignment may be wrong. This CDR3 region has 13 residues. From germline, CDR1 is SSHAT and CDR2 FNYEAQ (reference sequence). CDR3 region: CASSRGTHSEQYF. In DNA form, the CDR3 reads TGTGCTAGCAGCCGCGGGACCCACAGCGAGCAGTACTTC.

V is TRBV20-1 and J is TRBJ1-1; maybe TRBD1 (6 bases). The CDR3 is made up of 17 amino acids. Trimming removed 0 bases from V and 0 bases from J, with 17 bases in between. Germline lookup yields CDR1 DFQATT and CDR2 SNEGSKA (reference sequence). This CDR3 reads CSARDQSRGAMNTEAFF. The DNA of the CDR3 is TGCAGTGCTAGAGACCAGTCCAGGGGAGCAATGAACACTGAAGCTTTCTTT.

This rearrangement joins TRBV2 to TRBJ2-7, with 7 bases fitting TRBD1. The J segment lost 3 bases and the V segment lost 10 bases, leaving 6 bases of the junction unmatched. CDR1 is SNHLY, CDR2 FYNNEI, per germline. The CDR3 totals 12 residues. Written as DNA, the CDR3 is TGTGCCATTATGGGACAGTACTACGAGCAGTACTTC. Its protein product is CAIMGQYYEQYF. Full variable domain (remainder filled in from reference TRBV2 and TRBJ2-7): EPEVTQTPSHQVTQMGQEVILRCVPISNHLYFYWYRQILGQKVEFLVSFYNNEISEKSEIFDDQFSVERPDGSNFTLKIRSTKLEDSAMYFCAIMGQYYEQYFGPGTRLTVT.

CDR3 DNA: TGTGCCAGCGCCGGGACAGGGGGCGTGAACACTGAAGCTTTCTTT. This codes for CASAGTGGVNTEAFF. The rearrangement uses TRBV6-5 and TRBJ1-1, with TRBD1 matching over 12 bases. Germline loops: CDR1 MNHEY, CDR2 SVGAGI. The trim removed 8 bases at V and 0 bases at J, leaving 4 bases unmatched. The CDR3 is made up of 15 amino acids.

V and J are TRBV7-9 and TRBJ1-4; the match to TRBD1 covers 10 bases. The CDR3 sequence is 15 residues long. Germline V lookup: CDR1 SEHNR, CDR2 FQNEAQ (reference sequence). Losses at the gene ends were 5 bases for V and 8 bases for J; bases not matched to a gene: 8. CDR3 DNA: TGTGCCAGCAGCGGACGGACAGGGGGGCTAGAAAAACTGTTTTTT. Its translation is CASSGRTGGLEKLFF. Based on the CDR3 plus reference TRBV7-9 and TRBJ1-4, the full variable domain is DTGVSQNPRHKITKRGQNVTFRCDPISEHNRLYWYRQTLGQGPEFLTYFQNEAQLEKSRLLSDRFSAERPKGSFSTLEIQRTEQGDSAMYLCASSGRTGGLEKLFFGSGTQLSVL.

This clonotype was picked up one time. At one of its ends the junction is not consistent with the germline gene, which may arise from a read error. V and J are TRBV20-1 and TRBJ2-7; D is possibly TRBD2 (7 bases). Germline V CDR1 and CDR2: DFQATT, SNEGSKA (reference sequence). The CDR3 runs to 16 residues. The CDR3, as DNA: TGCAGTACTAGCCCCGAACCTGCGGGGGCCCTTTGGGAGCAGTACTTC. As protein: CSTSPEPAGALWEQYF.

This clonotype was picked up a small number of times. The V gene is TRBV20-1, the J gene TRBJ2-7; 10 nucleotides line up with TRBD1. Per germline, CDR1 DFQATT and CDR2 SNEGSKA (reference sequence). The CDR3 covers 18 residues. V dropped 6 bases and J dropped 2; count of bases not matched to a gene: 19. The CDR3 is CSAQDGTGEFMGPYEQYF. The DNA for the CDR3 is TGCAGTGCCCAAGATGGGACAGGGGAGTTTATGGGCCCCTACGAGCAGTACTTC.

Here the CDR3 DNA reads TGTGCCAGCAGCTTAGCAGCCAGGGGATATTCACCCCTCCACTTT. Encoded protein: CASSLAARGYSPLHF. The V and J genes are TRBV7-2 and TRBJ1-6; possible D gene TRBD1, 6 bases. The germline CDR1 and CDR2 sequences are SGHTA and FQGNSA. Trimming left V 0 bases short and J 8 bases short, with 11 bases between. CDR3 size: 15 residues.

This clonotype was seen a handful of times. The chain couples TRBV20-1 to TRBJ2-5, with 8 bases aligning to TRBD1. The junction had 7 bases not matched to a gene; V was cut back by 2 bases and J by 2 bases. The germline CDR1 and CDR2 sequences are DFQATT and SNEGSKA (reference sequence). This CDR3 has 15 amino acids. This CDR3 is CSARRQGIRQETQYF. For the CDR3, the DNA is TGCAGTGCTAGAAGACAGGGGATCAGGCAAGAGACCCAGTACTTC.

The chain couples TRBV6-5 to TRBJ2-7; 13 nucleotides agree with TRBD2. The length of the CDR3 is 16 residues. Germline V CDR1 and CDR2: MNHEY, SVGAGI. The J segment lost 5 bases and the V segment lost 1 base, leaving 5 bases of the junction unmatched. The CDR3 bases are TGTGCCAGCAGTTACTTATCCGGGACTAGCGGGAACGAGCAGTACTTC. Its translation: CASSYLSGTSGNEQYF.